These 21 T cell receptor beta chains share one sample of origin, sequenced in a study of cytomegalovirus exposure and HLA in healthy donors. The PCR made use of 60 Vbeta and 13 Jbeta primers. Clones were read by immunoSEQ multiplex PCR, and TCRdb kept only the in-frame ones, dropping some. The profile shows tens of thousands of clones, under 65% of them singletons. The sample comprised PBMCs. The receptors come from a male donor in good health and CMV-seropositive.

The genes are TRBV7-8 and TRBJ2-7; D may be TRBD2 (6 bases). CDR1 SGHVS and CDR2 FQNEAQ come from the germline V gene. The CDR3 totals 14 residues. V dropped 1 base and J dropped 4 bases, with 11 bases sitting between them. For the CDR3, the DNA is TGTGCCAGCAGCTTAGGCGGGGCTCAATACGAGCAGTACTTC. This sequence encodes CASSLGGAQYEQYF.

The chain is built from TRBV15 and TRBJ1-3; D is uncertain. Germline-derived CDR1 and CDR2 are LNHNV and YYDKDF (reference sequence). The length of the CDR3 is 14 residues. V lost 5 bases and J 3 bases, leaving 11 bases between the germline ends. The CDR3 protein is CATSPTTHGNTIYF. DNA of the CDR3: TGTGCCACCAGCCCGACAACACATGGAAACACCATATATTTT.

A few counts support this clone. The gene calls are TRBV27 and TRBJ1-1; 8 nucleotides line up with TRBD1. The CDR3 spans 16 residues. Germline V gene data show CDR1 as MNHEY and CDR2 as SMNVEV (reference sequence). Losses at the gene ends were 4 bases for V and 3 bases for J; bases not matched to a gene: 10. The CDR3, as DNA: TGTGCCAGCAGTTCACCCCGGACAGGGCTGGACACTGAAGCTTTCTTT. This gives the protein CASSSPRTGLDTEAFF.

The V and J genes are TRBV9 and TRBJ1-1; possible D gene TRBD1, 5 bases. V lost 0 bases to trimming and J lost 5 bases, with 11 bases between them. The CDR3 contains 14 residues. Germline CDR1 and CDR2: SGDLS and YYNGEE. In nucleotides, the CDR3 is TGTGCCAGCAGCGTAGGGGGCAGTAAAACTGAAGCTTTCTTT. It encodes CASSVGGSKTEAFF.

This clone has more than one count but fewer than ten. The V call is TRBV19, the J call TRBJ1-1; TRBD1 agrees at 8 bases. Germline assignment: CDR1 LNHDA and CDR2 SQIVND (reference sequence). The CDR3 is made up of 15 amino acids. Germline trimming cut 4 bases from V and 6 bases from J; bases unmatched to any gene: 10. Here the CDR3 DNA reads TGTGCCAGTAGTACCCGGGGACAGGCCGGGGCTGAAGCTTTCTTT. This sequence encodes CASSTRGQAGAEAFF. Combining the CDR3 with reference TRBV19 and TRBJ1-1 gives the whole variable domain DGGITQSPKYLFRKEGQNVTLSCEQNLNHDAMYWYRQDPGQGLRLIYYSQIVNDFQKGDIAEGYSVSREKKESFPLTVTSAQKNPTAFYLCASSTRGQAGAEAFFGQGTRLTVV.

The V and J genes are TRBV28 and TRBJ1-5; 9 bases map to TRBD1. CDR1 is MDHEN and CDR2 is SYDVKM in the germline V gene. V lost 6 bases and J lost 7; bases outside the gene matches: 13. The CDR3 spans 16 residues. The CDR3 DNA sequence: TGTGCCAGCAGCCCCCCAGGGGGGACAGGGAAACAGCCCCAGCATTTT. Its protein product is CASSPPGGTGKQPQHF.

This clone occurred a few times. V gene TRBV5-6 combines with J gene TRBJ1-5, with 10 bases lining up with TRBD1. Germline CDR1 is SGHDT and CDR2 is YYEEEE. J lost 0 bases, V lost 4 bases, and 4 bases had no gene match. CDR3 length equals 16 residues. The CDR3 DNA is TGTGCCAGCAGCCCCGGGACAGGGGATAGCAATCAGCCCCAGCATTTT. Its translation: CASSPGTGDSNQPQHF.

This clone was detected a few times. CDR3 DNA: TGTGCCAGCACACTCGCCGGGACAGGAACCTACGAGCAGTACTTC. Encoded protein: CASTLAGTGTYEQYF. The J gene is TRBJ2-7, the V gene TRBV5-4, with TRBD1 matching over 8 bases. The V and J ends lost 6 bases and 2 bases, in that order; junction bases with no gene match: 10. The CDR3 has 15 residues. Germline CDR1 reads SGHNT; CDR2 reads YYREEE (reference sequence).

V is TRBV6-6 and J is TRBJ2-1, with 7 bases matching TRBD1. Per the germline V gene, CDR1 is MNHNY and CDR2 is SVGAGI (reference sequence). V was clipped by 5 bases and J by 3 bases; unmatched bases: 1. This CDR3 contains 13 residues. The CDR3 coding sequence is TGTGCCAGCAGTAGGGACAGCTACAATGAGCAGTTCTTC. Protein sequence: CASSRDSYNEQFF.

Only one count was recorded for this clone. This rearrangement joins TRBV9 to TRBJ1-1; D is ambiguous. The germline V and J ends were trimmed by 4 bases and 6 bases, with 25 bases remaining between them. The length of the CDR3 is 17 residues. Germline V gives CDR1 SGDLS, CDR2 YYNGEE. CDR3 nucleotides: TGTGCCAGCAGCTTAGGCCGAATACTATACCCTGGCTCTGAAGCTTTCTTT. This gives the protein CASSLGRILYPGSEAFF.

This chain uses TRBV30 with TRBJ2-1; D may be TRBD2 (6 bases). The CDR3 sequence is 12 residues long. Germline V gene lookup returns CDR1 GTSNPN and CDR2 SVGIG (reference sequence). V lost 3 bases to trimming and J lost 6 bases, with 9 bases between them. The CDR3 protein is CAWSPGVNEQFF. In DNA form, the CDR3 reads TGTGCCTGGAGCCCGGGGGTCAATGAGCAGTTCTTC.

This clone was seen just once. The rearrangement uses TRBV6-1 and TRBJ1-2; D unclear. CDR3 length equals 14 residues. The germline V gene encodes CDR1 MNHNS and CDR2 SASEGT. The ends were cut back, 2 bases at V and 0 bases at J, with 7 bases in the middle. The CDR3, as DNA: TGTGCCAGCAGTGAAACAGCCGCTAACTATGGCTACACCTTC. Its translation: CASSETAANYGYTF.

The chain carries TRBV30 and TRBJ1-6; the match to TRBD1 covers 9 bases. V gave up 5 bases and J gave up 9 bases; unmatched junction bases: 8. The CDR3 length is 14 residues. Germline V gene sequence: CDR1 GTSNPN, CDR2 SVGIG (reference sequence). The CDR3 nucleotides read TGTGCCTGGGCGCCGGGACAGGGCACTTCACCCCTCCACTTT. Its translation: CAWAPGQGTSPLHF.

J is TRBJ2-3 and V is TRBV29-1; no clear D. Germline V lookup: CDR1 SQVTM, CDR2 ANQGSEA. This CDR3 has 10 residues. The DNA of the CDR3 is TGCACCATACACACAGATACGCAGTATTTT. It translates to CTIHTDTQYF.

This chain uses TRBV5-4 with TRBJ2-1; 14 bases are a match to TRBD2. This CDR3 region has 14 residues. The V and J ends lost 0 bases and 10 bases, in that order; junction bases with no gene match: 0. The germline CDR1 and CDR2 sequences are SGHNT and YYREEE (reference sequence). CDR3 residues: CASSLGLAGGEQFF. The CDR3 coding sequence is TGTGCCAGCAGCTTGGGACTAGCGGGGGGGGAGCAGTTCTTC.

The count of this clone is one. The J gene is TRBJ2-2, the V gene TRBV30; 11 bases fit TRBD2. Looked up from germline, CDR1 is GTSNPN and CDR2 is SVGIG (reference sequence). The CDR3 is 16 amino acids. Unmatched junction bases numbered 3, after V lost 2 bases and J lost 1 base. CDR3 in DNA: TGTGCCTGGAGTTCCCTAGCGGGAGGGAACACCGGGGAGCTGTTTTTT. Amino acids: CAWSSLAGGNTGELFF.

This clone was counted between two and nine times. The CDR3, as DNA: TGTGCCACCCGGGGACAGGGGTCCTACGAGCAGTACTTC. It yields the protein CATRGQGSYEQYF. The V call is TRBV7-9, the J call TRBJ2-7, with 10 bases aligning to TRBD1. The germline CDR1 and CDR2 sequences are SEHNR and FQNEAQ (reference sequence). This CDR3 spans 13 amino acids. V gave up 10 bases and J gave up 1 base; unmatched junction bases: 4.

This clone was seen a few times. This rearrangement joins TRBV27 to TRBJ2-3, with D perhaps matching TRBD2 (6 bases). Looked up from germline, CDR1 is MNHEY and CDR2 is SMNVEV (reference sequence). V lost 4 bases and J 0 bases, leaving 14 bases between the germline ends. This CDR3 region has 16 residues. The chain's CDR3 is CASSSAAGTSTDTQYF. In nucleotides, the CDR3 is TGTGCCAGCAGTTCCGCTGCGGGGACTAGCACAGATACGCAGTATTTT.

J is TRBJ1-1 and V is TRBV6-1; 9 bases agree with TRBD1. Germline V gene data show CDR1 as MNHNS and CDR2 as SASEGT. The CDR3 runs to 12 residues. Trimming removed 6 bases from V and 6 bases from J; junction bases left unmatched: 2. CDR3 sequence reads: CASRGTGPEAFF. CDR3 bases: TGTGCCAGCAGGGGGACAGGGCCTGAAGCTTTCTTT.

This chain uses TRBV6-1 with TRBJ1-2; weak D call: TRBD1 (5 bases). The germline CDR1 and CDR2 sequences are MNHNS and SASEGT. There are 16 residues in the CDR3. Trimming removed 3 bases from V and 0 bases from J, with 14 bases in between. This chain's CDR3 is CASSDVRRDTNYGYTF. Here the CDR3 DNA reads TGTGCCAGCAGTGATGTACGCAGGGATACTAACTATGGCTACACCTTC.

This chain connects TRBV18 to TRBJ2-7, with TRBD1 as a possible D gene (5 bases). V lost 3 bases and J lost 5, with 8 bases in between. The CDR3 runs 12 residues. Germline CDR1 reads KGHSH; CDR2 reads LQKENI. This CDR3 is CASSPQGDEQYF. DNA of the CDR3: TGTGCCAGCTCACCCCAAGGGGACGAGCAGTACTTC.